The clone carrying this T cell receptor (beta chain) was seen ten or more times. Its antigen is currently unknown. From the 5' RACE reads, TCRdb called clonotypes with MiXCR, one entry per CDR3 protein. The data show 300,000 to 350,000 distinct CDR3 sequences, approximately 4.3% seen once. The data stem from a study of T cells after yellow fever vaccination. Study outcomes and limitations: After the booster, nearly 98% of CD4 and about nine tenths of CD8 primary-response clones were re-detected.

The V gene lost 1 base and the J gene lost 6 bases, with 10 bases spanning the gap. CDR3 length: 14 residues. The germline CDR1 and CDR2 sequences are MNHEY and SVGEGT. Sequenced here: PBMCs, sampled 15 days after the yellow fever booster vaccination. V gene TRBV6-2 or TRBV6-3 combines with J gene TRBJ1-5; D not resolved. The TCR comes from a young man who received the YFV17D yellow fever vaccine. CDR3 residues: CASSYLAAPQPQHF. As DNA, the CDR3 is TGTGCCAGCAGTTACTTAGCAGCTCCTCAGCCCCAGCATTTT.